These 6 T cell receptor beta chains originate from one sample sequenced in a study of cytomegalovirus exposure and HLA in healthy donors. Assay used: immunoSEQ multiplex PCR; TCRdb lists only in-frame clones, some missing. The sample has 82,000 or so clones, roughly 94% seen once. Source material: PBMCs. Receptors were obtained from a woman under 30 in good health and CMV-seronegative.

The rearrangement joins TRBV6-5 to TRBJ2-5, with 10 bases that match TRBD2. The CDR3 covers 15 residues. Germline V gene lookup returns CDR1 MNHEY and CDR2 SVGAGI. V dropped 4 bases and J dropped 6; count of bases not matched to a gene: 8. The CDR3 coding sequence is TGTGCCAGCAGTTCGGCAGCGGGAGGGCTGAAGACCCAGTACTTC. Translation gives CASSSAAGGLKTQYF.

V gene TRBV7-8 combines with J gene TRBJ2-5; TRBD2 agrees at 8 bases. The CDR3 runs to 14 residues. Trimming took 3 bases from V and 5 from J; bases not matched to a gene: 5. Germline V gene sequence: CDR1 SGHVS, CDR2 FQNEAQ. The DNA for the CDR3 is TGTGCCAGCAGCTTCTTAGGGACTAGGGAGACCCAGTACTTC. It is translated as CASSFLGTRETQYF.

V is TRBV25-1 and J is TRBJ2-1; D is undetermined. The CDR3 has 12 amino acids. V was trimmed by 10 bases and J by 0 bases, leaving 7 bases between them. Germline V gives CDR1 MGHDK, CDR2 SYGVNS. CDR3 sequence reads: CATSLSYNEQFF. The CDR3 nucleotides are TGTGCCACCAGCCTCTCCTACAATGAGCAGTTCTTC.

The chain combines TRBV15 with TRBJ1-2; D is perhaps TRBD1 (6 bases). V lost 8 bases and J 7 bases, leaving 11 bases between the germline ends. The CDR3 has 11 residues. Germline V CDR1 and CDR2: LNHNV, YYDKDF (reference sequence). CDR3 in DNA: TGTGCCACCTCCCAGGGGCCTGGCTACACCTTC. This codes for CATSQGPGYTF.

This clone was recorded once. V is TRBV5-1 and J is TRBJ1-1; no definite D call. V lost 1 base and J lost 0, with 10 bases in between. The CDR3 is 15 residues long. Germline CDR1 and CDR2: SGHRS and YFSETQ. The CDR3 region is CASSLTPVMNTEAFF. The CDR3 coding sequence is TGCGCCAGCAGCTTGACGCCAGTAATGAACACTGAAGCTTTCTTT.

The chain has TRBV11-2 and TRBJ2-7; D perhaps matches TRBD2 (6 bases). CDR1 is SGHAT, CDR2 FQNNGV, per germline. V was trimmed by 1 base and J by 6 bases, leaving 7 bases between them. This CDR3 has 12 amino acids. CDR3 in amino acids: CASSLGGGEQYF. CDR3 in DNA: TGTGCCAGCAGCTTAGGGGGAGGCGAGCAGTACTTC.